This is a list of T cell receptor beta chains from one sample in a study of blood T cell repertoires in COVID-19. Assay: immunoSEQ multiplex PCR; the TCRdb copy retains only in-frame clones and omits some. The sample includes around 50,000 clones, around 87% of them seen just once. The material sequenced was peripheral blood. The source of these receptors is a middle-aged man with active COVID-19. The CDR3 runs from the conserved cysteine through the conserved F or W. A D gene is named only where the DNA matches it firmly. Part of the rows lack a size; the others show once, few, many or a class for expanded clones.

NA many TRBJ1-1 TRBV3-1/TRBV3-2 TGTGCCAGCAGCCGGGGGCTGAACACTGAAGCTTTCTTT CASSRGLNTEAFF
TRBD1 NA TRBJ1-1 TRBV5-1 TGCGCCAGCCGACAGGGGATAGGTACTGAAGCTTTCTTT CASRQGIGTEAFF
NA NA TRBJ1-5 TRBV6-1 TGTGCCAGCAGTGAAGCTAACAGGGCCGTTGGTCAGCCCCAGCATTTT CASSEANRAVGQPQHF
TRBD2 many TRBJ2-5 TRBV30 TGTGCCTGGAGTCCAACCGGACTAGCGGGGGGACCACAAGAGACCCAGTACTTC CAWSPTGLAGGPQETQYF
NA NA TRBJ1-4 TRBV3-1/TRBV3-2 TGTGCCAGCAGCCAAGAGCCAGGGGCTAGGGAAAAACTGTTTTTT CASSQEPGAREKLFF
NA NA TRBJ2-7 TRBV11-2 TGTGCCAGCAGCCTAGGGCGGGGCGAGCAGTACTTC CASSLGRGEQYF
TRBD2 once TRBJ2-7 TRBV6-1 TGTGCCAGCAGTGAATCTAGCGGGAGGGCCTCCCCCTACGAGCAGTACTTC CASSESSGRASPYEQYF
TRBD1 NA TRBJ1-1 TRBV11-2 TGTGCCAGCAGCGTAGGGACAGGGGTAAGAGACACTGAAGCTTTCTTT CASSVGTGVRDTEAFF
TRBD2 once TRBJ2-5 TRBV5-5 TGTGCCAGCAGCTTGGACCCGGGGGGGCGCGAGACCCAGTACTTC CASSLDPGGRETQYF
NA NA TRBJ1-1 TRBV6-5 TGTGCCAGCAGTAGACCACAGGGTGAAGCTTTCTTT CASSRPQGEAFF
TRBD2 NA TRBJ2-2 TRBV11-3 TGTGCCAGCAGCTTAGGACTAGCGGGAGGGTCCCATCTGACCGGGGAGCTGTTTTTT CASSLGLAGGSHLTGELFF
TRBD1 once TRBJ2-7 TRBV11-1 TGTGCCAGCAGCTTAGTTGGGACAGGGTACGAGCAGTACTTC CASSLVGTGYEQYF